This entry features one TCR beta chain sequence. Its antigen is not known. This record comes from a study of shared clonotypes between healthy human individuals. This CDR3 region has 17 residues. CDR1 and CDR2 from the germline V gene are SGHDT and YYEEEE. Trimming pared 4 bases from V and 0 bases from J, leaving 19 bases between. General observations from the study: It was anticipated that sequencing depth would influence how many clonotypes donors shared.

Repertoires were generated with immunoSEQ multiplex PCR, while TCRdb's copy carries only in-frame clones and drops some. The table has a few million clones, about 92% seen once. The V and J genes are TRBV5-6 and TRBJ1-1; unclear D gene. Sequenced input: naive CD4+ T cells sorted from blood. This sample's subset: CD45RA+ positively selected. This TCR was sampled from a man aged 18 to 30 in good health. CDR3: CASSPVLASHMNTEAFF. Written as DNA, the CDR3 is TGTGCCAGCAGCCCGGTTTTGGCCAGCCACATGAACACTGAAGCTTTCTTT.